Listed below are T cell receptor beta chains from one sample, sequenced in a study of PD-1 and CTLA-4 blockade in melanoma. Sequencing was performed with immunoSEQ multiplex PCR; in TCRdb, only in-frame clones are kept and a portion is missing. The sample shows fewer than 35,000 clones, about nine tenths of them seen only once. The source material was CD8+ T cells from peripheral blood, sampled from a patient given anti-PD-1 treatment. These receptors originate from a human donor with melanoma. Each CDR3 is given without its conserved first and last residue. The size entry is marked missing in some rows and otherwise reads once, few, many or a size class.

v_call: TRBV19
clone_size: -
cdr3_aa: ASSIGLAGEASYEQY

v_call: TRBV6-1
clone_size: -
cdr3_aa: ASSEAWMGLYNEQF

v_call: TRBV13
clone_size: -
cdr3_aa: ASSLTLGSPLH

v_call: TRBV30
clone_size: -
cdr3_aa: AWTSGGAGTDTQY

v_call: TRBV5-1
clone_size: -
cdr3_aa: ASSPRVTGELF

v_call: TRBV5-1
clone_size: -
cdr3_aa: ASSPQLGLAADQETQY

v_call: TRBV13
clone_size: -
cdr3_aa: ASSAARSLDYEQY

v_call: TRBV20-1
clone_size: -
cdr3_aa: SARDMDEQF

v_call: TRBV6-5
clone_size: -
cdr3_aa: ASSYQGTFETQY

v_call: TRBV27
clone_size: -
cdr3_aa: ASSLSAESSYNSPLH

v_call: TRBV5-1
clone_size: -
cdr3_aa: ASSLGGWWYNSPLH

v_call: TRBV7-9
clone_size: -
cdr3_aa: ASSLVEGDYAYEQY

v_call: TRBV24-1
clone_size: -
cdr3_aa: ATSGTVYNEQF

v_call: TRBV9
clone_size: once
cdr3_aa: ASSRQGETQY

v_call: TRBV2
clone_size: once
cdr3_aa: ASSRARNTGELF

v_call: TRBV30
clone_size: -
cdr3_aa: AWTPGRGNQPQH

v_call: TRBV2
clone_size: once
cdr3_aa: ASSGVRVTYEQY

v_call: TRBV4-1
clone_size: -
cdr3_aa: ASSQVGDSNQPQH

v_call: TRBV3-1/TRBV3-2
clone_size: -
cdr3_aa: ASSQVLARYNEQF

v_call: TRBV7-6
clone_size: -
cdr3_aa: ASSLALGANTIY

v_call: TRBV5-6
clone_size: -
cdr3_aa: ASSGTGYEQY

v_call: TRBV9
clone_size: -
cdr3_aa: ASSPSGGGPSYEQY

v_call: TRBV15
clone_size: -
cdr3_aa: ATSDLFGLPVVGTEAF

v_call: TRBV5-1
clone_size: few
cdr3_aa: ASSIGPSNQPQH

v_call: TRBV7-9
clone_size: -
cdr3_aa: ASSPGQGAANQPQH

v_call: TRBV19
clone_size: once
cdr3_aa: ASSNGQITDTQY

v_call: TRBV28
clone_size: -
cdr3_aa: ASSSPLAGATDTQY

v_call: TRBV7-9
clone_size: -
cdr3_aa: ASLSVQETQY

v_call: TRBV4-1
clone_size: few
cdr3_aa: ASSGRGLTNYGYT

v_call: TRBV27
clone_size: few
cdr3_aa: ASSFSGQIEAF

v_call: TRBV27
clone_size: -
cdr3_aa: ASSFSGEVSYEQY

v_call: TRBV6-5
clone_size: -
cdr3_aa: ASSTSWTNNEQF

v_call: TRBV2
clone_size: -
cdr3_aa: ASSGRQGGTGELF

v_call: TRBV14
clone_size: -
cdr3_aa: ASNPGRKGEQF

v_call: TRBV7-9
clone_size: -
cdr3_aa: ASSPRQGVSSYEQY

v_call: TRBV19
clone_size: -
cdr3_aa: ASIPGGGKAF

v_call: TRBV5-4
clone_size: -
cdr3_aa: ASSPTSTGNYGYT

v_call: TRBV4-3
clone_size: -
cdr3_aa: ASSQDIAGQGTDTQY

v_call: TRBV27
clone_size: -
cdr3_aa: ATKVGSGGTEAF

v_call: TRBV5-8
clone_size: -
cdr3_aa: ASSLAGGRSGTEAF

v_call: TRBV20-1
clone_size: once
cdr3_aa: SAPYHTEAF

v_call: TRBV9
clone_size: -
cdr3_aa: ASTGGGRGGGYT

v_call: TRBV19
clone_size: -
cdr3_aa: ASSIGGLNQPQH

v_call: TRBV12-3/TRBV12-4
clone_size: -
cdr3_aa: ASSLGLNTEAF